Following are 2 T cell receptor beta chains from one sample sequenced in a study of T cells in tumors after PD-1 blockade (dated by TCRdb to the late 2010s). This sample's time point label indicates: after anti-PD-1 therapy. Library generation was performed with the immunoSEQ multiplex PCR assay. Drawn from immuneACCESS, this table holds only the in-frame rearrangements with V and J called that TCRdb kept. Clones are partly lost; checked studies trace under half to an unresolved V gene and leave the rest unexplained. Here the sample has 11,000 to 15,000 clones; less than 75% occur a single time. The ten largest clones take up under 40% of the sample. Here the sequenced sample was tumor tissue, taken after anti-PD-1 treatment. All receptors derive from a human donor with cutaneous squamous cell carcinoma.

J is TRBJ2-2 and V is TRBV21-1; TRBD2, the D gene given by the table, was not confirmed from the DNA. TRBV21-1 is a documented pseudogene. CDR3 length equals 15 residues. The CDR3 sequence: CASSWGLANTGELFF. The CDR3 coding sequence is TGTGCCAGCAGTTGGGGACTAGCGAACACCGGGGAGCTGTTTTTT.

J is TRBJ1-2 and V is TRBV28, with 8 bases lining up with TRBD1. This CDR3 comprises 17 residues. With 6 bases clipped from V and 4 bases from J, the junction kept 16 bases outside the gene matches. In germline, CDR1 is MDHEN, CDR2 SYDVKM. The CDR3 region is CASSRSTSTGGTYGYTF. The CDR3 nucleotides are TGTGCCAGCAGCCGAAGCACCTCAACAGGGGGGACCTATGGCTACACCTTC.